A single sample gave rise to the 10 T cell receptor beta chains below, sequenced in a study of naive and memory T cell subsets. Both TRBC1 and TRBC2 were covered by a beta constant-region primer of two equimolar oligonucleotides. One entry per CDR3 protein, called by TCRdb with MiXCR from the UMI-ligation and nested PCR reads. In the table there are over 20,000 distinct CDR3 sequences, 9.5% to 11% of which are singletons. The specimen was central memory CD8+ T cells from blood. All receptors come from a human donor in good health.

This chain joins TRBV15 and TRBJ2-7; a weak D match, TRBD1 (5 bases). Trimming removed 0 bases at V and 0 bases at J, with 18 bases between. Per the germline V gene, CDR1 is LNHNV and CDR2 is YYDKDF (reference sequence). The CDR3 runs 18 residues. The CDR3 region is CATSRDFTTGTNSYEQYF. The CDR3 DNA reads TGTGCCACCAGCAGAGATTTCACTACAGGTACCAACTCCTACGAGCAGTACTTC.

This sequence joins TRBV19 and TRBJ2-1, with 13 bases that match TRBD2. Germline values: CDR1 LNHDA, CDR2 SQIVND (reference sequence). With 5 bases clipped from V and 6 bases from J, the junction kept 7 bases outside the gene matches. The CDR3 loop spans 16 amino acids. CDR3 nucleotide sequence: TGTGCCAGTAGTGGGGGACTAGCGGGAATAGGCAATGAGCAGTTCTTC. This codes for CASSGGLAGIGNEQFF.

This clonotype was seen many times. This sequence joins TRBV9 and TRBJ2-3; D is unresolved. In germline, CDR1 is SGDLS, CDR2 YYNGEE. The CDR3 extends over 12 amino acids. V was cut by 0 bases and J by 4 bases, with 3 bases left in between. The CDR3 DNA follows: TGTGCCAGCAGCGTAGGCCCAGATACGCAGTATTTT. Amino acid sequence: CASSVGPDTQYF.

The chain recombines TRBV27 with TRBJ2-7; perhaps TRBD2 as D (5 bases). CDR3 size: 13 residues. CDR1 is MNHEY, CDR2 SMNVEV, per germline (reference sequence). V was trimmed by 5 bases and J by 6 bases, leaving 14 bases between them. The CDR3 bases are TGTGCCAGCAGTCTTACTAGATCCCTCGAGCAGTACTTC. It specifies CASSLTRSLEQYF.

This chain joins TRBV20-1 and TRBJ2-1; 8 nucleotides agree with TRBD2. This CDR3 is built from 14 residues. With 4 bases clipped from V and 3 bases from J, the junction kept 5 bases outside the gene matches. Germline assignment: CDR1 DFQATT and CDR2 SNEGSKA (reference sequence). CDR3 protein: CSATGLGSYNEQFF. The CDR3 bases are TGCAGTGCTACGGGACTAGGAAGCTACAATGAGCAGTTCTTC.

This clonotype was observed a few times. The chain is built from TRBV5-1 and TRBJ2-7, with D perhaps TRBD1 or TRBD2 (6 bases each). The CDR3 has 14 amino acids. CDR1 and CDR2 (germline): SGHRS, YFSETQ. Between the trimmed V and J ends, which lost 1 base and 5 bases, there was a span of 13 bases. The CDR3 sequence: CASSLNGGAHEQYF. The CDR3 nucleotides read TGCGCCAGCAGCTTGAACGGGGGCGCGCACGAGCAGTACTTC.

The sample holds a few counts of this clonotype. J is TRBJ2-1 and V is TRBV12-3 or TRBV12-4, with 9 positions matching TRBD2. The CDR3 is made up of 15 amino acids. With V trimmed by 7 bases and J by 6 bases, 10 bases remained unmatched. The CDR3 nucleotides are TGTGCCAGCACTTTGGGACTAGCTCATTCCAATGAGCAGTTCTTC. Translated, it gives CASTLGLAHSNEQFF.

The CDR3 bases are TGTGCCAGCAGTCACCCCAGAAGCTTAGTCCCTCCGATGGCGGGAGGTTCAGATACGCAGTATTTT. Protein: CASSHPRSLVPPMAGGSDTQYF. The chain combines TRBV7-9 with TRBJ2-3; 8 bases line up with TRBD2. The CDR3 totals 22 residues. V lost 6 bases, J lost 4 bases, and 30 bases stayed unmatched. Germline-derived CDR1 and CDR2 are SEHNR and FQNEAQ (reference sequence).

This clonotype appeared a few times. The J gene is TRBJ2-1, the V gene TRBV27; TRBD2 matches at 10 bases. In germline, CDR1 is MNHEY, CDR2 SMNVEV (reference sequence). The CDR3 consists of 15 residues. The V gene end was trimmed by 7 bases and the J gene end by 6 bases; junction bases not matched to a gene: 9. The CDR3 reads CASKLTSGNFNEQFF. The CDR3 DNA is TGTGCCAGCAAATTAACTAGCGGGAATTTCAATGAGCAGTTCTTC.

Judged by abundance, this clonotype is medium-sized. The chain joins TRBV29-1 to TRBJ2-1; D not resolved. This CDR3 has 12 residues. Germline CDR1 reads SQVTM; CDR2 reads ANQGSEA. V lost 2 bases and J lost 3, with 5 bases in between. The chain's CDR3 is CSVEYSYNEQFF. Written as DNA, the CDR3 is TGCAGCGTTGAATACAGCTACAATGAGCAGTTCTTC.